The present TCR beta chain was sequenced within a study of control samples from healthy donors and cancer patients. From germline, CDR1 is MNHNS and CDR2 SASEGT. The CDR3 is 13 amino acids. V dropped 3 bases and J dropped 7 bases, with 12 bases sitting between them. Here immunoSEQ multiplex PCR was the method, and the copy in TCRdb shows in-frame clones only, minus some. The table has 15,000 to 20,000 clones, 70% to 90% seen once; the top ten hold about 33%. The chain links TRBV6-1 to TRBJ2-5; a possible D gene is TRBD1 (6 bases). Sequences were obtained from PBMCs. The sequence was collected from a man aged 60-69 years with head and neck cancer. The CDR3 region has the DNA TGTGCCAGCAGTGACAGGGGACGAGCGACCCAGTACTTC. Translated, it gives CASSDRGRATQYF.